This is a list of T cell receptor beta chains from one sample in a study of T cells after yellow fever vaccination. TCRdb reprocessed the 5' RACE reads with MiXCR, giving one entry per CDR3 protein. The sample carries 400,000 to 650,000 distinct CDR3 sequences, less than 25% recorded once. Source: PBMCs, taken around 3 weeks after the first yellow fever vaccination. The receptors were sampled from a man aged 18 to 30 who received the YFV17D yellow fever vaccine. Both conserved end residues are part of each CDR3. D genes are given only for firm matches. Some rows mark clone size as missing; the rest say once, few, many or name a class of expanded clone.

clone size: few
D gene: TRBD2
V gene: TRBV12-3/TRBV12-4
J gene: TRBJ2-6
CDR3 DNA: TGTGCCAGCAGTTTTAACCGGGGGGGGACTGGGGCCAACGTCCTGACTTTC
CDR3 protein: CASSFNRGGTGANVLTF

clone size: few
D gene: TRBD2
V gene: TRBV29-1
J gene: TRBJ2-3
CDR3 DNA: TGCAGCGATTCAACTAGCGGGCCTTTTGATACGCAGTATTTT
CDR3 protein: CSDSTSGPFDTQYF

clone size: NA
D gene: NA
V gene: TRBV11-1
J gene: TRBJ2-7
CDR3 DNA: TGTGCCAGCGGCCGGCCCGGGGGTACCTTAGCCCACGAGCAGTACTTC
CDR3 protein: CASGRPGGTLAHEQYF

clone size: NA
D gene: NA
V gene: TRBV12-3/TRBV12-4
J gene: TRBJ1-4
CDR3 DNA: TGTGCCAGCAGTTTACAGGGCCGTGGTGAAAAACTGTTTTTT
CDR3 protein: CASSLQGRGEKLFF

clone size: few
D gene: NA
V gene: TRBV4-1
J gene: TRBJ2-4
CDR3 DNA: TGCGCCAGCAGCCCAGAAACTAATCTTCACATTCAGTACTTC
CDR3 protein: CASSPETNLHIQYF

clone size: few
D gene: NA
V gene: TRBV14
J gene: TRBJ1-6
CDR3 DNA: TGTGCCAGCAGCCAAGATAGAGCCAGGGCCGCCTATAATTCACCCCTCCACTTT
CDR3 protein: CASSQDRARAAYNSPLHF

clone size: few
D gene: TRBD1
V gene: TRBV20-1
J gene: TRBJ1-5
CDR3 DNA: TGCAGTGCGCCTGACAGGGGTAGTCAGCCCCAGCATTTT
CDR3 protein: CSAPDRGSQPQHF

clone size: few
D gene: NA
V gene: TRBV6-5
J gene: TRBJ2-7
CDR3 DNA: TGTGCCAGCACTGACAGGAACGAGCAGTACTTC
CDR3 protein: CASTDRNEQYF

clone size: NA
D gene: TRBD2
V gene: TRBV7-2
J gene: TRBJ2-7
CDR3 DNA: TGTGCCAGCAGCACCGGACTAGCGGGGGTTGGTTACGAGCAGTACTTC
CDR3 protein: CASSTGLAGVGYEQYF

clone size: NA
D gene: NA
V gene: TRBV5-1
J gene: TRBJ1-3
CDR3 DNA: TGCGCCAGCAGCTTCGACGATCATCCGAGCTCTGGAAACACCATATATTTT
CDR3 protein: CASSFDDHPSSGNTIYF

clone size: NA
D gene: TRBD2
V gene: TRBV5-1
J gene: TRBJ2-5
CDR3 DNA: TGCGCCAGCAGCTTGGATGCGGGGGGAGAGACCCAGTACTTC
CDR3 protein: CASSLDAGGETQYF

clone size: NA
D gene: NA
V gene: TRBV20-1
J gene: TRBJ2-5
CDR3 DNA: TGCAGTGCTAGCCCTCGTTCACCTCTCCAAGAGACCCAGTACTTC
CDR3 protein: CSASPRSPLQETQYF

clone size: NA
D gene: NA
V gene: TRBV12-3/TRBV12-4
J gene: TRBJ1-6
CDR3 DNA: TGTGCCAGCAGCCAACAGGATTCACCCCTCCACTTT
CDR3 protein: CASSQQDSPLHF

clone size: few
D gene: NA
V gene: TRBV5-1
J gene: TRBJ2-5
CDR3 DNA: TGCGCCAGCAGCGCTCAGGCAGGCCAAGAGACCCAGTACTTC
CDR3 protein: CASSAQAGQETQYF

clone size: NA
D gene: TRBD2
V gene: TRBV15
J gene: TRBJ2-1
CDR3 DNA: TGTGCCACTTCCATTCGAGGACTAGCGGCTTACAATGAGCAGTTCTTC
CDR3 protein: CATSIRGLAAYNEQFF

clone size: NA
D gene: NA
V gene: TRBV3-1
J gene: TRBJ2-6
CDR3 DNA: TGTGCCAGCAGCCATTATGGGGCCAACGTCCTGACTTTC
CDR3 protein: CASSHYGANVLTF

clone size: NA
D gene: TRBD1
V gene: TRBV6-2/TRBV6-3
J gene: TRBJ2-1
CDR3 DNA: TGTGCCAGCTTCAGTCCCTTAAGGACAGGGACGAAAACCTACAATGAGCAGTTCTTC
CDR3 protein: CASFSPLRTGTKTYNEQFF

clone size: many
D gene: TRBD2
V gene: TRBV29-1
J gene: TRBJ2-1
CDR3 DNA: TGCAGCGTACCAGCGGGGGGCGGTTACAATGAGCAGTTCTTC
CDR3 protein: CSVPAGGGYNEQFF

clone size: NA
D gene: TRBD1
V gene: TRBV6-1
J gene: TRBJ2-2
CDR3 DNA: TGTGCCAGCAGATCCCGGACAGGAAACACCGGGGAGCTGTTTTTT
CDR3 protein: CASRSRTGNTGELFF

clone size: NA
D gene: TRBD2
V gene: TRBV4-3
J gene: TRBJ2-1
CDR3 DNA: TGCGCCAGCAGCCAAGATAGACTAGCGGGGCGTGAGCAGTTCTTC
CDR3 protein: CASSQDRLAGREQFF

clone size: few
D gene: NA
V gene: TRBV29-1
J gene: TRBJ2-5
CDR3 DNA: TGCAGCGTTGGCAGGAGGGTAGAAGAGACCCAGTACTTC
CDR3 protein: CSVGRRVEETQYF

clone size: few
D gene: NA
V gene: TRBV5-1
J gene: TRBJ2-5
CDR3 DNA: TGCGCCAGCCTGGGAGTCGAGACCCAGTACTTC
CDR3 protein: CASLGVETQYF

clone size: few
D gene: NA
V gene: TRBV12-3/TRBV12-4
J gene: TRBJ2-2
CDR3 DNA: TGTGCCAGCAGCCTGCCGGCCGGGGAGCTGTTTTTT
CDR3 protein: CASSLPAGELFF

clone size: NA
D gene: TRBD1
V gene: TRBV5-1
J gene: TRBJ1-1
CDR3 DNA: TGCGCCAGCAGCTTACGACAGGGGCGAGGGGGGAACACTGAAGCTTTCTTT
CDR3 protein: CASSLRQGRGGNTEAFF

clone size: NA
D gene: NA
V gene: TRBV2
J gene: TRBJ1-6
CDR3 DNA: TGTGCCAGCAGGAGAAGCAATAATTCACCCCTCCACTTT
CDR3 protein: CASRRSNNSPLHF

clone size: few
D gene: TRBD1
V gene: TRBV29-1
J gene: TRBJ2-7
CDR3 DNA: TGCAGCGTTGAAGCCCCGGACAGGGGGCATTACGAGCAGTACTTC
CDR3 protein: CSVEAPDRGHYEQYF

clone size: few
D gene: TRBD1
V gene: TRBV7-7
J gene: TRBJ2-7
CDR3 DNA: TGTGCCAGCAGCCGGGACAGGAGCTCCTACGAGCAGTACTTC
CDR3 protein: CASSRDRSSYEQYF

clone size: many
D gene: TRBD2
V gene: TRBV4-2
J gene: TRBJ2-3
CDR3 DNA: TGTGCCAGCAGCCGGACTAGCGGGGGGGCCACAGATACGCAGTATTTT
CDR3 protein: CASSRTSGGATDTQYF

clone size: few
D gene: NA
V gene: TRBV5-1
J gene: TRBJ2-3
CDR3 DNA: TGCGCCAGCAGCAGGACGGTTAGCACAGATACGCAGTATTTT
CDR3 protein: CASSRTVSTDTQYF

clone size: few
D gene: TRBD1
V gene: TRBV6-1
J gene: TRBJ1-4
CDR3 DNA: TGTGCCAGCAGTTGGGACAGTCAACTGTTTTTT
CDR3 protein: CASSWDSQLFF

clone size: NA
D gene: NA
V gene: TRBV20-1
J gene: TRBJ1-2
CDR3 DNA: TGCAGTGCTAGAATGACAGGAGGGGACTATGGCTACACCTTC
CDR3 protein: CSARMTGGDYGYTF

clone size: few
D gene: TRBD1
V gene: TRBV12-3/TRBV12-4
J gene: TRBJ1-2
CDR3 DNA: TGTGCCAGCAGGGGTTCAGGGGGCTTCTATGGCTACACCTTC
CDR3 protein: CASRGSGGFYGYTF

clone size: NA
D gene: NA
V gene: TRBV10-3
J gene: TRBJ1-2
CDR3 DNA: TGTGCCATCAGTGATACGGAGCATGGCTACACCTTC
CDR3 protein: CAISDTEHGYTF

clone size: few
D gene: NA
V gene: TRBV5-1
J gene: TRBJ1-1
CDR3 DNA: TGCGCCAGCAGCTTAAACACGCTGGGGCACACTGAAGCTTTCTTT
CDR3 protein: CASSLNTLGHTEAFF

clone size: NA
D gene: NA
V gene: TRBV7-3
J gene: TRBJ2-1
CDR3 DNA: TGTGCCAGCAGCCCTCAAGCCGGGAGCGGAGAGTTCTTC
CDR3 protein: CASSPQAGSGEFF

clone size: NA
D gene: NA
V gene: TRBV20-1
J gene: TRBJ2-5
CDR3 DNA: TGCAGTGCTAGGAGGGGCGTCCAAGAGACCCAGTACTTC
CDR3 protein: CSARRGVQETQYF

clone size: many
D gene: TRBD2
V gene: TRBV6-1
J gene: TRBJ2-1
CDR3 DNA: TGTGCCAGCAGTGGACTAGCGGGGGGCTACAATGAGCAGTTCTTC
CDR3 protein: CASSGLAGGYNEQFF

clone size: few
D gene: NA
V gene: TRBV12-3/TRBV12-4
J gene: TRBJ2-5
CDR3 DNA: TGTGCCAGCAGTCCGTCGGGTTGGGGAGAGACCCAGTACTTC
CDR3 protein: CASSPSGWGETQYF

clone size: NA
D gene: TRBD1
V gene: TRBV10-3
J gene: TRBJ1-1
CDR3 DNA: TGTGCCATCAACGGACAGGGTGAGGACACTGAAGCTTTCTTT
CDR3 protein: CAINGQGEDTEAFF

clone size: NA
D gene: NA
V gene: TRBV7-3
J gene: TRBJ2-3
CDR3 DNA: TGTGCCAGCAGCTTAACAGGTCTGGACCGCACAGATACGCAGTATTTT
CDR3 protein: CASSLTGLDRTDTQYF

clone size: NA
D gene: NA
V gene: TRBV6-1
J gene: TRBJ2-7
CDR3 DNA: TGTGCCAGCACTCGGGGGGCAGGATCTGCCGAGCAGTACTTC
CDR3 protein: CASTRGAGSAEQYF

clone size: few
D gene: NA
V gene: TRBV7-9
J gene: TRBJ1-3
CDR3 DNA: TGTGCCAGCAGCTTAAGCTCCCCCGGGGCCGGAAACACCATATATTTT
CDR3 protein: CASSLSSPGAGNTIYF

clone size: NA
D gene: NA
V gene: TRBV18
J gene: TRBJ2-3
CDR3 DNA: TGTGCCAGCTCACCACCCCCGGGGACCAGCACAGATACGCAGTATTTT
CDR3 protein: CASSPPPGTSTDTQYF

clone size: NA
D gene: NA
V gene: TRBV12-3/TRBV12-4
J gene: TRBJ2-1
CDR3 DNA: TGTGCCAGCAGTTTTTCGGGGCTCTCGGGGCAGTTCTTC
CDR3 protein: CASSFSGLSGQFF

clone size: few
D gene: NA
V gene: TRBV7-2
J gene: TRBJ2-7
CDR3 DNA: TGTGCCAGCAGCTTAATACAGGGAAGCTCCTACGAGCAGTACTTC
CDR3 protein: CASSLIQGSSYEQYF

clone size: few
D gene: NA
V gene: TRBV4-2
J gene: TRBJ1-4
CDR3 DNA: TGTGCCAGCAGCGCACAGGGAGTCGAGGAAAAACTGTTTTTT
CDR3 protein: CASSAQGVEEKLFF

clone size: few
D gene: TRBD1
V gene: TRBV29-1
J gene: TRBJ2-2
CDR3 DNA: TGCAGCGTTGAAGATCAAGCAGGGGGCACCGGGGAGCTGTTTTTT
CDR3 protein: CSVEDQAGGTGELFF

clone size: many
D gene: TRBD2
V gene: TRBV4-3
J gene: TRBJ2-1
CDR3 DNA: TGCGCCAGCAGCCAAGATCCGGGGGGCTACAATGAGCAGTTCTTC
CDR3 protein: CASSQDPGGYNEQFF